The rows below give T cell receptor beta chains drawn from one sample of a study of CXCR3-negative and CXCR3-positive naive CD8 T cells. Using the 5' RACE reads, TCRdb records one entry per CDR3 protein without DNA. The sample has fewer than 55,000 distinct CDR3 sequences, and its top ten clones hold roughly 1.5%. Sample: naive CXCR3- CD8+ T cells from blood. These receptors were obtained from a human donor in good health. Some clones in this sample may be carry-over from other donors' samples. Each CDR3 is given with its conserved first and last residue.

V gene,J gene,CDR3 protein
TRBV12-3/TRBV12-4,TRBJ2-5,CASRDGLSVGQTQYF
TRBV14,TRBJ2-1,CASSQNGYEQFF
TRBV7-8,TRBJ2-1,CASSLFDGGLVEQFF
TRBV27,TRBJ2-7,CASSYSAGRSSEQYF
TRBV6-2/TRBV6-3,TRBJ2-7,CASSTSYEQYF
TRBV9,TRBJ2-1,CASSVISGGEQFF
TRBV13,TRBJ2-3,CASSSTSDREDRYF
TRBV3-1,TRBJ2-1,CASSLHVEQFF
TRBV6-4,TRBJ2-3,CASSDTSVDADTQYF
TRBV12-3/TRBV12-4,TRBJ2-2,CASSFGTDYTGELFF
TRBV4-1,TRBJ1-1,CASSQDSVTEAFF
TRBV29-1,TRBJ2-5,CSVEFLDRAVETQYF
TRBV3-1,TRBJ2-4,CASSQGVRFRELAKNIQYF
TRBV28,TRBJ2-7,CASSLGSGYEQYF
TRBV29-1,TRBJ2-2,CSVERSNTGELFF
TRBV4-1,TRBJ2-2,CASSPVTTGELFF
TRBV28,TRBJ2-1,CASRRRLAANEQFF
TRBV4-3,TRBJ2-2,CASSQDLSGGAYGELFF
TRBV3-1,TRBJ1-5,CASSQDTGGQPQHF
TRBV7-2,TRBJ2-2,CASSSRQGAFGELFF
TRBV28,TRBJ2-7,CASSHGIHPYEQYF
TRBV29-1,TRBJ2-1,CSVDSGWTQYNEQFF
TRBV12-3/TRBV12-4,TRBJ2-3,CASSLWTTSTDTQYF
TRBV5-6,TRBJ1-5,CASSLQRTYSNQPQHF
TRBV20-1,TRBJ2-7,CSARQLGSYEQYF
TRBV12-3/TRBV12-4,TRBJ2-7,CASSRAQGLAYEQYF
TRBV12-3/TRBV12-4,TRBJ2-7,CASSSRTDYEQCF
TRBV30,TRBJ2-7,CAWTVGGGANEQYF
TRBV29-1,TRBJ1-2,CSATEGATGGYTF
TRBV28,TRBJ2-7,CASSEAGWYEQYF
TRBV5-1,TRBJ1-1,CASSLSIDPMNTEAFF
TRBV7-2,TRBJ2-7,CASSFSHEQYF
TRBV6-2/TRBV6-3,TRBJ2-1,CASGHLAGREQFF
TRBV4-3,TRBJ2-7,CASSQGKFNEQYF
TRBV7-9,TRBJ2-4,CASSSNLASLIQYF
TRBV28,TRBJ1-3,CASSPRPGHSSGNTIYF
TRBV6-4,TRBJ1-2,CASSDGGGYTF
TRBV6-6,TRBJ1-2,CASSYTANYGYTF
TRBV5-5,TRBJ2-1,CASSPPPGPTGDEQFF